This T cell receptor beta chain was obtained from a study of T cell responses to AZD1222 COVID-19 vaccine. Turning to the study itself: Samples with a second dose at about 4 or about 12 weeks were pooled together. Points from the study as a whole: Spike-specific TCR breadth and depth were elevated following two AZD1222 doses. Vaccine-associated CD4 TCRs spanned spike, dominant at 160-218 and 743-854.

On this clone: Its specificity is not known.

Using immunoSEQ multiplex PCR, the repertoire was profiled, and TCRdb retains in-frame clones only, with some absent. The sample shows approximately 140,000 clones, roughly 90% of them seen only once. The germline V gene has CDR1 MGHDK and CDR2 SYGVNS. Deletions cut 1 base from V and 3 bases from J, with 12 bases between. The CDR3 runs 16 residues. The receptor was isolated from an adult in good health. Sequencing was performed on peripheral blood, taken on day 0 of AZD1222 vaccination. The chain joins TRBV25-1 to TRBJ1-4; TRBD1 might be the D (5 bases). The CDR3 sequence is CASSEWGTVANEKLFF. DNA of the CDR3: TGTGCCAGCAGTGAATGGGGGACGGTTGCTAATGAAAAACTGTTTTTT.